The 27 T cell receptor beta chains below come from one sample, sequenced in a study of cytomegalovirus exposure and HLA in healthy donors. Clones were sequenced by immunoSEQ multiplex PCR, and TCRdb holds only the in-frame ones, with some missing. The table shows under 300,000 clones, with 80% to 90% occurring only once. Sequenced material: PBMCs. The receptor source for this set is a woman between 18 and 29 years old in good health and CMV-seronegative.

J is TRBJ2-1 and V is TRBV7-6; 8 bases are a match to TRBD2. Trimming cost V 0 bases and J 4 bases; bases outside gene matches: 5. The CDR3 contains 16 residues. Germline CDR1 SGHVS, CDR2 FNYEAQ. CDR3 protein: CASSLAGGDYYNEQFF. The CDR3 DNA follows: TGTGCCAGCAGCTTAGCCGGGGGGGACTATTACAATGAGCAGTTCTTC. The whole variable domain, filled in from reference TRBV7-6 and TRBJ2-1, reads GAGVSQSPRYKVTKRGQDVALRCDPISGHVSLYWYRQALGQGPEFLTYFNYEAQQDKSGLPNDRFSAERPEGSISTLTIQRTEQRDSAMYRCASSLAGGDYYNEQFFGPGTRLTVL.

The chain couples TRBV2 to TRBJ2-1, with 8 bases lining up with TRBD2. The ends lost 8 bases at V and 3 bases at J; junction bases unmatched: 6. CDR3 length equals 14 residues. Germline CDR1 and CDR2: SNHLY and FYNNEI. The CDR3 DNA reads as TGTGCCAGCCCACCGCGGGAGGTCTACAATGAGCAGTTCTTC. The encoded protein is CASPPREVYNEQFF.

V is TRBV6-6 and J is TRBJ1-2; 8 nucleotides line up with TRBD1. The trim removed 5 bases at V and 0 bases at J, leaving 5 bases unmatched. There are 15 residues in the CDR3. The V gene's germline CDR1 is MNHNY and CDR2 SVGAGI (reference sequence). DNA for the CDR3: TGTGCCAGCAGTCACGGGACAGGACCTAACTATGGCTACACCTTC. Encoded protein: CASSHGTGPNYGYTF.

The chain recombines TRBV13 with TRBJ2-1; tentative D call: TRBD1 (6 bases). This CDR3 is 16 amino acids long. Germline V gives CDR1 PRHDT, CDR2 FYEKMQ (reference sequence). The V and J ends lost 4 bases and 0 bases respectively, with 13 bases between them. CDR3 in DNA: TGTGCCAGCAGCTCAGCAGGGGCGAGCTCCTACAATGAGCAGTTCTTC. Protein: CASSSAGASSYNEQFF.

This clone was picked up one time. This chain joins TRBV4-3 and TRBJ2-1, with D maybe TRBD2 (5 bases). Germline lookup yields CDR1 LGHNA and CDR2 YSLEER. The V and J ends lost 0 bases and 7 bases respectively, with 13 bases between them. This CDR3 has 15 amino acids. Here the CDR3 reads CASSQDGNRLNEQFF. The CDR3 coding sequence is TGCGCCAGCAGCCAAGATGGGAACAGACTAAATGAGCAGTTCTTC.

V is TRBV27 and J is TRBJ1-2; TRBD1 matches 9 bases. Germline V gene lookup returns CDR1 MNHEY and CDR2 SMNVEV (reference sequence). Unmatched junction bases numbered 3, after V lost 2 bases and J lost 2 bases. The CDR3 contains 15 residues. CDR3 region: CASSLATGGNYGYTF. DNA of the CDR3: TGTGCCAGCAGTTTAGCAACAGGGGGCAACTATGGCTACACCTTC.

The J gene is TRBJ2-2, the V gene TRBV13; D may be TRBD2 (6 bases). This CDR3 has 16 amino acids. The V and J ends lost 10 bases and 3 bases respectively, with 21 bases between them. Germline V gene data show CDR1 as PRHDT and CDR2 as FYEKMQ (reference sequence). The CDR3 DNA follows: TGTGCCACCGTGAACCGGGGGTCTTATTACACCGGGGAGCTGTTTTTT. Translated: CATVNRGSYYTGELFF.

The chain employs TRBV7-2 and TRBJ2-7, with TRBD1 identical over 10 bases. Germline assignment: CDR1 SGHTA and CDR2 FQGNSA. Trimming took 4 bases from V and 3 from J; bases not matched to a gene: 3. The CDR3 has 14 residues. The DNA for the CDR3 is TGTGCCAGCAGCTCCGACAGGGGGCGCTACGAGCAGTACTTC. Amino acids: CASSSDRGRYEQYF.

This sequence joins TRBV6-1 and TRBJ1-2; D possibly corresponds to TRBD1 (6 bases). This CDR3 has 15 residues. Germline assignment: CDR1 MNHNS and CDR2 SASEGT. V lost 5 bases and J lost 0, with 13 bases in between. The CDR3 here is CASSTGTPTNYGYTF. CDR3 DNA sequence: TGTGCCAGCAGTACCGGGACACCCACTAACTATGGCTACACCTTC.

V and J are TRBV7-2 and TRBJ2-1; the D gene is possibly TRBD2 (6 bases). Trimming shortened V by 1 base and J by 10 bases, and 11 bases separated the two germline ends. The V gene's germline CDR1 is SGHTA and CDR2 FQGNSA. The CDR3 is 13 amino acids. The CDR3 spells CASSLGAGREQFF. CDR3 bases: TGTGCCAGCAGCTTAGGGGCGGGACGGGAGCAGTTCTTC.

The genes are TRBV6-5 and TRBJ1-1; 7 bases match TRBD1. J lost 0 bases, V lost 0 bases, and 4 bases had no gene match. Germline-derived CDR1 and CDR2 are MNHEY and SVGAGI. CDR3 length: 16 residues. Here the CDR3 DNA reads TGTGCCAGCAGTTACTCGGGTGGACAGGTGAACACTGAAGCTTTCTTT. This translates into CASSYSGGQVNTEAFF.

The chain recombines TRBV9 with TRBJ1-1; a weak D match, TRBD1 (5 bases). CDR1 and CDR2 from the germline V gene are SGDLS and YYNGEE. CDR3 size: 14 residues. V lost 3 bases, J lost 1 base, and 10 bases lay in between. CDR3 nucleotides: TGTGCCAGCAGCGCAGGGCGAGGGAACACTGAAGCTTTCTTT. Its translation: CASSAGRGNTEAFF. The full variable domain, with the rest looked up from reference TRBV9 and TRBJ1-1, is DSGVTQTPKHLITATGQRVTLRCSPRSGDLSVYWYQQSLDQGLQFLIQYYNGEERAKGNILERFSAQQFPDLHSELNLSSLELGDSALYFCASSAGRGNTEAFFGQGTRLTVV.

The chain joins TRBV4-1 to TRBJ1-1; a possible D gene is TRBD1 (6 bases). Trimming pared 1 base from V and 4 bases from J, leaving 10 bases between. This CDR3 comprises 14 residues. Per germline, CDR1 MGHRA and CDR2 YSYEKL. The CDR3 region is CASSQVGRGTEAFF. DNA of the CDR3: TGCGCCAGCAGCCAAGTGGGCAGGGGCACTGAAGCTTTCTTT.

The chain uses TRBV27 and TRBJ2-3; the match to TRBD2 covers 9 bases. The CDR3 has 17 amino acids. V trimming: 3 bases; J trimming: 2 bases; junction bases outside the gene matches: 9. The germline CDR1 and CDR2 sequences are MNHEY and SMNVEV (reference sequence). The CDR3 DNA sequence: TGTGCCAGCAGTTTCCTCCCGGCGGGGGGGGCCACAGATACGCAGTATTTT. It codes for CASSFLPAGGATDTQYF.

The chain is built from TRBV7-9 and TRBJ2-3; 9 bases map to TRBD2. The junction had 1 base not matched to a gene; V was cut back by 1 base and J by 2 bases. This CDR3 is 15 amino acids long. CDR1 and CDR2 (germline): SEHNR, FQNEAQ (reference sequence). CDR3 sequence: CASSLGGRATDTQYF. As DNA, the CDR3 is TGTGCCAGCAGCTTAGGCGGGAGGGCCACAGATACGCAGTATTTT.

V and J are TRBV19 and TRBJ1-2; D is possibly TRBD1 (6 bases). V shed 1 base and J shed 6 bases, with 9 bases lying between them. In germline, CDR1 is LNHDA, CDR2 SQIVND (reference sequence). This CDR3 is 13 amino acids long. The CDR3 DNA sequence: TGTGCCAGTAGTATAGGTCAGGGGAATGGCTACACCTTC. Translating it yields CASSIGQGNGYTF.

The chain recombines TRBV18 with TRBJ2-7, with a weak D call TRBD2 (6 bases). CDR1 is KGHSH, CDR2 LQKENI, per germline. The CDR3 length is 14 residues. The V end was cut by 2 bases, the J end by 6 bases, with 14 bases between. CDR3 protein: CASSPWEAPGEQYF. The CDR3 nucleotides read TGTGCCAGCTCACCATGGGAGGCCCCGGGCGAGCAGTACTTC.

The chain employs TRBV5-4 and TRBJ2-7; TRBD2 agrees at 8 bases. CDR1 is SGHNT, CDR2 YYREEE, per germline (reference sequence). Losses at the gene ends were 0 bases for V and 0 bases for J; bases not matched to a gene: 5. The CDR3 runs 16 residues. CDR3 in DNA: TGTGCCAGCAGCTTGGCGGGAGGGTCAAACTCCTACGAGCAGTACTTC. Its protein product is CASSLAGGSNSYEQYF.

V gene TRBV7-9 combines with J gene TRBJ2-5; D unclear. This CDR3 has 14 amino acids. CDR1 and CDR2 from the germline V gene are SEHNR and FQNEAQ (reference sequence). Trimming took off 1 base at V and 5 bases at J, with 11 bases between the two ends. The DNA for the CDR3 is TGTGCCAGCAGCTTAGATTATCTCAGGGAGACCCAGTACTTC. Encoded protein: CASSLDYLRETQYF.

This CDR3 is CSVVGQGRAEAFF. CDR3 bases: TGCAGCGTTGTGGGGCAGGGAAGAGCTGAAGCTTTCTTT. The rearrangement uses TRBV29-1 and TRBJ1-1; D may be TRBD1 (5 bases). Per the germline V gene, CDR1 is SQVTM and CDR2 is ANQGSEA. Trimming shortened V by 4 bases and J by 6 bases, and 15 bases separated the two germline ends. CDR3 length equals 13 residues.

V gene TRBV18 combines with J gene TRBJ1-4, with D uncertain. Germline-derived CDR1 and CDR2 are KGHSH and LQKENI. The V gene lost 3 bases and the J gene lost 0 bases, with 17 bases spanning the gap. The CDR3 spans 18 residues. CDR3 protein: CASSPRAPSPATNEKLFF. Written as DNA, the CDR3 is TGTGCCAGCTCACCGCGGGCCCCATCGCCAGCAACTAATGAAAAACTGTTTTTT.

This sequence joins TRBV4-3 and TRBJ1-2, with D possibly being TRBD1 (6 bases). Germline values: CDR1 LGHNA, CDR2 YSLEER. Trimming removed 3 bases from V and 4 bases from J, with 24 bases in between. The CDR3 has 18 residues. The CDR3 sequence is CASSHLYPPGAGSYGYTF. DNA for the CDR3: TGCGCCAGCAGCCATCTTTACCCCCCAGGGGCCGGTAGCTATGGCTACACCTTC.

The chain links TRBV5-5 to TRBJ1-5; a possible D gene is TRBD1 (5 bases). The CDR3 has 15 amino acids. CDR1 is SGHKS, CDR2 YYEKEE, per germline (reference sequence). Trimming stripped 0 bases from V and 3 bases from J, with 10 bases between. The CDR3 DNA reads TGTGCCAGCAGCTTGGGACAGAATTCCAATCAGCCCCAGCATTTT. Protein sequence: CASSLGQNSNQPQHF.

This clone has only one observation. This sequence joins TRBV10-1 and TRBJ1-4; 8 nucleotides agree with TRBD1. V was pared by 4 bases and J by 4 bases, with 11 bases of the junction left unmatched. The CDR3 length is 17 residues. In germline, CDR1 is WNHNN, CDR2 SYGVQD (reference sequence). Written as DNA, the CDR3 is TGCGCCAGCAGTGGGGGGAGTTTGGACAGGGTTAATGAAAAACTGTTTTTT. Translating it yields CASSGGSLDRVNEKLFF.

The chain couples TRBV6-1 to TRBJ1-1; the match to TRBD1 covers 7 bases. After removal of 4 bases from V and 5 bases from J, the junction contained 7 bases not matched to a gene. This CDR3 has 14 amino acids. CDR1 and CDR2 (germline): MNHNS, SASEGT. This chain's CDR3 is CASSVDRVVTEAFF. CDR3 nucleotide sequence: TGTGCCAGCAGTGTCGACAGGGTTGTGACTGAAGCTTTCTTT.

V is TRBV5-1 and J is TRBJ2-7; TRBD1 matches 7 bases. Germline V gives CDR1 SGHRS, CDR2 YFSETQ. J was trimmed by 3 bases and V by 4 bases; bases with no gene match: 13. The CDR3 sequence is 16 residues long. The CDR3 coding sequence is TGCGCCAGCAGCGCGGTAACAGGGGCGCCTGACTACGAGCAGTACTTC. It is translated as CASSAVTGAPDYEQYF.

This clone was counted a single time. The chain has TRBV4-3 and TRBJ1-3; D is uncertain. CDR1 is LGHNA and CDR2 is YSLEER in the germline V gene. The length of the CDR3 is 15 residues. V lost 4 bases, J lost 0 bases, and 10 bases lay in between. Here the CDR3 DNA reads TGCGCCAGCAGCCTCGGACTGACCTCTGGAAACACCATATATTTT. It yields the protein CASSLGLTSGNTIYF.